This T cell receptor (beta chain) stems from a study of blood T cell repertoires in COVID-19. As for the study in general: Acute-phase and convalescent COVID-19 samples originated in the United States, Italy and Spain. PBMCs, B-cell-depleted T cells, or T cells provided the cDNA or gDNA that made up the material.

The data were produced by immunoSEQ multiplex PCR, yet TCRdb's version contains in-frame clones alone and is incomplete. This sample has about 190,000 clones, with around 80% found just once. Resolution of symptoms, clearance, or two negative PCRs was present in recovered Cohort 3 donors. The CDR3 has 17 residues. Per the germline V gene, CDR1 is LNHDA and CDR2 is SQIVND (reference sequence). After removal of 0 bases from V and 1 base from J, the junction contained 7 bases not matched to a gene. The chain joins TRBV19 to TRBJ2-3; 7 bases agree with TRBD2. Input material: PBMCs or T cells enriched from blood (not recorded which). The source of this sequence is a woman in her forties or fifties who had recovered from COVID-19. The CDR3 sequence: CASSIDPGGRRTDTQYF. The CDR3 DNA follows: TGTGCCAGTAGTATAGATCCGGGCGGGAGACGCACAGATACGCAGTATTTT.